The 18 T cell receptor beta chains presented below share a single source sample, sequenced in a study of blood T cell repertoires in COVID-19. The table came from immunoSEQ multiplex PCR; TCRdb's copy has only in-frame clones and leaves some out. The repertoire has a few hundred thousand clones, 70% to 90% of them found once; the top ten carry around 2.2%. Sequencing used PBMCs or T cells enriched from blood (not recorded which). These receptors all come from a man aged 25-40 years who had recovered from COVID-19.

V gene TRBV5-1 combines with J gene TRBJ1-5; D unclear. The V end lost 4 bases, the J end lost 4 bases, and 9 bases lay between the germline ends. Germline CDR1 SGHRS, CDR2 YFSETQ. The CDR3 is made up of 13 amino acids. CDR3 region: CASSQSGNQPQHF. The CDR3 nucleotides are TGCGCCAGCAGCCAGTCGGGTAATCAGCCCCAGCATTTT.

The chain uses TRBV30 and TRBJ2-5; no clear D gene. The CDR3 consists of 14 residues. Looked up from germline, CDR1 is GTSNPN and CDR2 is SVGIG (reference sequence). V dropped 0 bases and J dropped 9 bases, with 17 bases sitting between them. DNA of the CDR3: TGTGCCTGGAGTGTTGGCAGCCGGCTAGGTGCCCAGTACTTC. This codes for CAWSVGSRLGAQYF.

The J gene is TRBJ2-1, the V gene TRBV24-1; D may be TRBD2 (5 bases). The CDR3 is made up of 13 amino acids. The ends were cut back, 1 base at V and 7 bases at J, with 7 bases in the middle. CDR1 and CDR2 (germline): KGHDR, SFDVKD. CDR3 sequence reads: CATSDLGRNEQFF. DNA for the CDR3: TGTGCCACCAGTGATTTAGGGAGAAATGAGCAGTTCTTC.

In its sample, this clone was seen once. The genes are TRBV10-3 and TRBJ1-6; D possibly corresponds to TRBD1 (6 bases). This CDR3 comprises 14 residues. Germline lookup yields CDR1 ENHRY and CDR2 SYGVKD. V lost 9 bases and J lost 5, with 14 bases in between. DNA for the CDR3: TGTGCCATAGATACAGGGCGTGATAATTCACCCCTCCACTTT. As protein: CAIDTGRDNSPLHF.

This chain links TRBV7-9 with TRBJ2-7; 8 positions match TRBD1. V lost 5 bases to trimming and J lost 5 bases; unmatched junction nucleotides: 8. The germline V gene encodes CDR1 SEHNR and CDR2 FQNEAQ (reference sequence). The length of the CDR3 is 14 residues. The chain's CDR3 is CASSTRTGYHEQYF. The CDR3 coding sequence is TGTGCCAGCAGCACCCGGACAGGGTACCACGAGCAGTACTTC.

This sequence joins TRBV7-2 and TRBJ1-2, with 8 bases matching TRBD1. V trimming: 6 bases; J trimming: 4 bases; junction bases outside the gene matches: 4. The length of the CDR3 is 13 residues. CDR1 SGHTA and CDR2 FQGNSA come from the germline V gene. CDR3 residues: CASSRQGRYGYTF. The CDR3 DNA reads TGTGCCAGCAGTCGACAGGGGCGCTATGGCTACACCTTC.

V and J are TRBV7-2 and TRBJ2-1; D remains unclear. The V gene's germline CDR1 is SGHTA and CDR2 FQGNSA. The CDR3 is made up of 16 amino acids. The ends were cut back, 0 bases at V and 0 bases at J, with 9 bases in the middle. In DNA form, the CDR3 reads TGTGCCAGCAGCTTAGCGCTTAGCTCCTCCTACAATGAGCAGTTCTTC. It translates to CASSLALSSSYNEQFF.

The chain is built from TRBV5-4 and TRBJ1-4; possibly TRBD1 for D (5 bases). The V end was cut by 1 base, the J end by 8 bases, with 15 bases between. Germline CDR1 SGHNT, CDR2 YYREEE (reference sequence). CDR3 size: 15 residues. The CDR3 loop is CASSLRGGREEKLFF. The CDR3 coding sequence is TGTGCCAGCAGCTTGAGGGGTGGTCGAGAGGAAAAACTGTTTTTT.

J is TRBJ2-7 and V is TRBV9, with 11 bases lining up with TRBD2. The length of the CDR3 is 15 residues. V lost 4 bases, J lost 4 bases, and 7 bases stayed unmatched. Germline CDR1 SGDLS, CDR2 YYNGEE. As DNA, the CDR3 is TGTGCCAGCAGCCCCCGGACTAGCGGGTGGTACGAGCAGTACTTC. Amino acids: CASSPRTSGWYEQYF. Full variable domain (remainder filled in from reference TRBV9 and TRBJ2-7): DSGVTQTPKHLITATGQRVTLRCSPRSGDLSVYWYQQSLDQGLQFLIQYYNGEERAKGNILERFSAQQFPDLHSELNLSSLELGDSALYFCASSPRTSGWYEQYFGPGTRLTVT.

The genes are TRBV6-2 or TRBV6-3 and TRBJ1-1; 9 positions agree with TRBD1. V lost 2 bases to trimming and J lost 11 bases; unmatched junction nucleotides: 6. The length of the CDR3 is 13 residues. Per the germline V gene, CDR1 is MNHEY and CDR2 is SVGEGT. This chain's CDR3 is CASSYPGQGGAFF. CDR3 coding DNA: TGTGCCAGCAGTTACCCGGGACAGGGAGGCGCTTTCTTT.

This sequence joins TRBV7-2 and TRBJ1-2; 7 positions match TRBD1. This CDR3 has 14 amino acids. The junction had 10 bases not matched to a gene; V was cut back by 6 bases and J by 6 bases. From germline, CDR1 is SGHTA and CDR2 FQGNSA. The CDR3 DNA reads TGTGCCAGCAGGATACAGGGGCTCCCCAATGGCTACACCTTC. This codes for CASRIQGLPNGYTF.

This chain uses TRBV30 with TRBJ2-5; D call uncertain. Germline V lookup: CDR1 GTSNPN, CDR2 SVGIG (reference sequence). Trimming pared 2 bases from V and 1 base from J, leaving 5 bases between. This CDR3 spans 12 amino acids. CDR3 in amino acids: CAWSPLQETQYF. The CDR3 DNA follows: TGTGCCTGGAGTCCCCTCCAAGAGACCCAGTACTTC.

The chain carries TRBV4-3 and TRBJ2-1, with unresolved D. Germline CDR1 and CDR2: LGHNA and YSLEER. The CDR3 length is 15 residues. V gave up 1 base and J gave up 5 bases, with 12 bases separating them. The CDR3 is CASSQGASENNEQFF. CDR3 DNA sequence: TGCGCCAGCAGCCAAGGTGCCTCGGAGAACAATGAGCAGTTCTTC.

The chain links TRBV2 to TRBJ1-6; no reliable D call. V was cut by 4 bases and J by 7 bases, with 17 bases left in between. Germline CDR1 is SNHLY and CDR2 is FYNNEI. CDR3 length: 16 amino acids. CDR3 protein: CASSVEGGGGNSPLHF. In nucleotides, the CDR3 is TGTGCCAGCAGTGTCGAGGGAGGCGGAGGCAATTCACCCCTCCACTTT.

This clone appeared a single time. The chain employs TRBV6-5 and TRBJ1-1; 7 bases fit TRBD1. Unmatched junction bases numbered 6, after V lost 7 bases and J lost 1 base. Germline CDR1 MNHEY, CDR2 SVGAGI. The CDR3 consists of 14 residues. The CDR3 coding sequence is TGTGCCAGCACCCGGACAGGACAGAACACTGAAGCTTTCTTT. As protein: CASTRTGQNTEAFF.

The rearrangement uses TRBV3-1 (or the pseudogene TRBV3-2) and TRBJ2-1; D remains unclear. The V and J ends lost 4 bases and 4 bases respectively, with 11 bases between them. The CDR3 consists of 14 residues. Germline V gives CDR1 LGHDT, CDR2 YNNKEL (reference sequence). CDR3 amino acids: CASSRIYLYNEQFF. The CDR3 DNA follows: TGTGCCAGCAGCCGCATCTACTTGTACAATGAGCAGTTCTTC.

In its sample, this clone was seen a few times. Here the CDR3 reads CSASKGLVVSGEQFF. Here the CDR3 DNA reads TGCAGTGCTAGTAAGGGGCTAGTTGTCTCCGGTGAGCAGTTCTTC. This sequence joins TRBV20-1 and TRBJ2-1; the D gene is possibly TRBD1 (5 bases). V was shortened by 3 bases and J by 9 bases, with 21 bases between the two germline ends. This CDR3 spans 15 amino acids. Germline loops: CDR1 DFQATT, CDR2 SNEGSKA (reference sequence).

CDR3 DNA sequence: TGCGCCAGCAGCCAAGAGTTGGGACTAGCTAACAATGAGCAGTTCTTC. Protein sequence: CASSQELGLANNEQFF. The chain combines TRBV4-3 with TRBJ2-1; 9 nucleotides agree with TRBD2. V shed 0 bases and J 5 bases; nucleotides not matched to a gene: 5. There are 16 residues in the CDR3. Germline CDR1 is LGHNA and CDR2 is YSLEER.